This TCR beta chain is drawn from a study of blood T cell repertoires in COVID-19. At the level of the study: Samples came from the United States, Italy and Spain, spanning acute and convalescent COVID-19. T cells, B-cell-depleted T cells, or PBMCs supplied cDNA or gDNA.

The germline gives CDR1 SEHNR, CDR2 FQNEAQ (reference sequence). The CDR3 covers 15 residues. Trimming removed 8 bases from V and 1 base from J, with 17 bases in between. Original handling: Amplification of reference gene primers was used by the study to estimate nucleated cell counts. Profiled with immunoSEQ multiplex PCR; TCRdb holds only in-frame clones, not every one. That table gives V, J and clone size, and the DNA gave D and trimming. This table has about 58,000 clones, about 88% appearing once. This rearrangement joins TRBV7-9 to TRBJ1-2; tentatively, D is TRBD1 (6 bases). Sequenced input: peripheral blood. This TCR was recovered from a woman aged 60 to 75 with active COVID-19. The DNA for the CDR3 is TGTGCCAGCTCTCTAGGGGGAGTGGTTAACTATGGCTACACCTTC. The encoded protein is CASSLGGVVNYGYTF.